This T cell receptor beta chain was found in a study of blood T cells in healthy people across ages. At the level of the study: Capturing about one barcoded beta molecule per two T cells was achieved by template switching.

The individuals who served as donors were healthy Caucasians living in Russia, aged roughly 6 to 90. The germline V gene encodes CDR1 MNHEY and CDR2 SVGAGI. This CDR3 is built from 16 residues. V lost 6 bases, J lost 5 bases, and 14 bases stayed unmatched. A remark on this clonotype: Its antigen is currently unknown.

Study outcomes and limitations: More naive CD4+ cells and higher diversity were found in long-lived than in aged donors. Diversity estimates from one million T cells were considered underestimates.

Primed by a sample-barcoded 5' primer and a J-beta primer mix, a second PCR proceeded for roughly 7 to 12 cycles. TCRdb reprocessed the 5' RACE reads via MiXCR and lists one record per CDR3 protein. Among some 1.4 million distinct CDR3 sequences, around 42% were seen once, and the ten largest hold roughly 8.2%. V is TRBV6-5 and J is TRBJ2-3; 7 nucleotides agree with TRBD2. Input material: blood. The receptor was isolated from a woman under 30 in good health. The CDR3 spells CASRKLANVRGDTQYF. The CDR3 DNA sequence: TGTGCCAGCAGAAAACTAGCGAACGTGCGTGGAGATACGCAGTATTTT.